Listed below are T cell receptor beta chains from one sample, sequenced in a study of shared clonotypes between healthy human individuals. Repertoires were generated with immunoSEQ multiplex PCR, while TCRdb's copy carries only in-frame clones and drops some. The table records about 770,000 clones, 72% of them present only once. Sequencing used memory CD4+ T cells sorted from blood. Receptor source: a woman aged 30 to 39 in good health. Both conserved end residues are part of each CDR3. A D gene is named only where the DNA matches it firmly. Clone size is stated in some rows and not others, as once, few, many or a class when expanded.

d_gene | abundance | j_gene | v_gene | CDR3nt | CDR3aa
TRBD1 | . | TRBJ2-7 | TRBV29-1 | TGCAGCGTTCCGGGACAGGGACCCTACGAGCAGTACTTC | CSVPGQGPYEQYF
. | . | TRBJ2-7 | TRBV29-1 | TGCAGCGCTAAGAGGGAGTACGACGAGCAGTACTTC | CSAKREYDEQYF
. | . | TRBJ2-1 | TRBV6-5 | TGTGCCAGCAGTGATCACAGGGTTTTAAATGAGCAGTTCTTC | CASSDHRVLNEQFF
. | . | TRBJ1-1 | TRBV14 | TGTGCCAGCAGCCTCGTAGGAGTCAGTGAAGCTTTCTTT | CASSLVGVSEAFF
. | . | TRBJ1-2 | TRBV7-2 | TGTGCCAGCAGCTCCTCTAAGACGAGGGGCGGTGCTAGCTATGGCTACACCTTC | CASSSSKTRGGASYGYTF
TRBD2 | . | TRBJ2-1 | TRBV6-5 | TGTGCCAGCGGACCTAGCGGGATGAACTATGAGCAGTTCTTC | CASGPSGMNYEQFF
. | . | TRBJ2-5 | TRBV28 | TGTGCCAGCAGTAGAAAAAACGGACATTACCAAGAGACCCAGTACTTC | CASSRKNGHYQETQYF
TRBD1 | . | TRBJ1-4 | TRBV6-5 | TGTGCCAGCAGTTCCGGGACAGGGGTGAAACTGTTTTTT | CASSSGTGVKLFF
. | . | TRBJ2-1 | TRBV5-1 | TGCGCCAGCAGCTTGGTGCAGGGAATCTCCTACAATGAGCAGTTCTTC | CASSLVQGISYNEQFF
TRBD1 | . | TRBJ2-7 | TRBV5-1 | TGCGCCAGCAGCTTGGGGGCCGGGACAGGGGACCACGAGCAGTACTTC | CASSLGAGTGDHEQYF
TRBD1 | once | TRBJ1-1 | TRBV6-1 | TGTGCCAGCAGTTCGACAGGGGGCTACACTGAAGCTTTCTTT | CASSSTGGYTEAFF
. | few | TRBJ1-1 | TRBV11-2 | TGTGCCAGCAGCTTAGATCAGCTATTGAACACTGAAGCTTTCTTT | CASSLDQLLNTEAFF
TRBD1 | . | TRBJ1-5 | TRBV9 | TGTGCCAGCAGCGTAGCCGGGACAGGGGCTAGTCAGCCCCAGCATTTT | CASSVAGTGASQPQHF
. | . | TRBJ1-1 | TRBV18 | TGTGCCAGCTCCCCCCCGGGGGCAGGGAACACTGAAGCTTTCTTT | CASSPPGAGNTEAFF
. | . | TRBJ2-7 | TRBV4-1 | TGCGCCAGCAGCCAAGATTGGACAGCAGGCGGGTCCGAGCAGTACTTC | CASSQDWTAGGSEQYF
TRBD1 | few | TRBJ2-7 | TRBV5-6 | TGTGCCAGCAGCCCCGGACCTATGACAGGGGGTCCGTACTTC | CASSPGPMTGGPYF
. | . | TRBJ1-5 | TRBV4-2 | TGTGCCAGCAGCCAATCCGTCGGACAGAACAATCAGCCCCAGCATTTT | CASSQSVGQNNQPQHF
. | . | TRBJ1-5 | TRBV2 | TGTGCCAGCAGCGAAGCCGGGGATCAGCCCCAGCATTTT | CASSEAGDQPQHF
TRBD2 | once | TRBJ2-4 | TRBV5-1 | TGCGCCAGCAGCCCAGGACTAGCGGGAGCCAAAAACATTCAGTACTTC | CASSPGLAGAKNIQYF
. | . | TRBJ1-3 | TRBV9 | TGTGCCAGCAGCGTAGGGGGGACGGCGGGAAACACCATATATTTT | CASSVGGTAGNTIYF
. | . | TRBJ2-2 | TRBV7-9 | TGTGCCAGCAGCTTGGAGCCTACGAACACCGGGGAGCTGTTTTTT | CASSLEPTNTGELFF
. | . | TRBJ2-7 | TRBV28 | TGTGCCAGCAGAAATCGGGGGTATCGTGGGTTTAGCGAGCAGTACTTC | CASRNRGYRGFSEQYF
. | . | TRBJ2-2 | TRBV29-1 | TGCAGCGGCCAGAAAGGGGAGACCGGGGAGCTGTTTTTT | CSGQKGETGELFF
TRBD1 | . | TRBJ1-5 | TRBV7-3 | TGTGCCAGCAGCTCCAGGGGGCCCTACAATCAGCCCCAGCATTTT | CASSSRGPYNQPQHF
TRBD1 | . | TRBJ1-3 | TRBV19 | TGTGCCAGTAGTCGGTACCACAGGGGAGGCACTGGAAACACCATATATTTT | CASSRYHRGGTGNTIYF
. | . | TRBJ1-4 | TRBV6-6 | TGTGCCAGCAGTCTTCGGCCCTTTAATGAAAAACTGTTTTTT | CASSLRPFNEKLFF
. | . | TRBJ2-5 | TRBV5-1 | TGCGCCAGCAGCTTGGCCCCCCAGGGCGGGTTAGGAGAGACCCAGTACTTC | CASSLAPQGGLGETQYF
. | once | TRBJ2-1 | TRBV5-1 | TGCGCCAGCAGCTTGGTTTCGGGGACCAGCGAGCGGAATGAGCAGTTCTTC | CASSLVSGTSERNEQFF
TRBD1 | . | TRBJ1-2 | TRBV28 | TGTGCCAGCAGTTCGTCCGGGACAGAGGATGGCTACACCTTC | CASSSSGTEDGYTF
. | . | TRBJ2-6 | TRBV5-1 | TGCGCCAGCAGCCGGGGCTCTGGGGCCAACGTCCTGACTTTC | CASSRGSGANVLTF
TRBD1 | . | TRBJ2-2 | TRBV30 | TGTGCCTGGACCATGACAGGGGGTACCGGGGAGCTGTTTTTT | CAWTMTGGTGELFF
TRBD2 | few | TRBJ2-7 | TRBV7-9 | TGCGTAGCGGGAGATGACTACGAGCAGTACTTC | CVAGDDYEQYF
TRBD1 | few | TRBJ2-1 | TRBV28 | TGTGCCAGCAGCCCTCGGACAGGGACCTACCCTGAGCAGTTCTTC | CASSPRTGTYPEQFF
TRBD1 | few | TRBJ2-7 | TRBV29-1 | TGCAGCGTTGGGGGACAGGGTTCCTACGAGCAGTACTTC | CSVGGQGSYEQYF
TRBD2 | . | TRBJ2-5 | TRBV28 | TGTGCCAGCAGTCAACCCGGACTAGCCGTATCGTACCAAGAGACCCAGTACTTC | CASSQPGLAVSYQETQYF
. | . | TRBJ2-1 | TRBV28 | TGTGCCAGCAGTTTTCAGTTTTACAATGAGCAGTTCTTC | CASSFQFYNEQFF
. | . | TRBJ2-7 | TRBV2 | TGTGCCGGCGCCAATAACTACGAGCAGTACTTC | CAGANNYEQYF
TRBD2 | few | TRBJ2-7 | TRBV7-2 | TGTGCCAGCAGCTTAGTGCCGGGAGGGTCCTACGAGCAGTACTTC | CASSLVPGGSYEQYF
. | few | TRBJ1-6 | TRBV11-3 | TGTGCCAGCAGCTTAGCGGGAGATTCACCCCTCCACTTT | CASSLAGDSPLHF
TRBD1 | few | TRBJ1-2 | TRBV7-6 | TGTGCCAGCAGCGGACAGGGATCCTATGGCTACACCTTC | CASSGQGSYGYTF
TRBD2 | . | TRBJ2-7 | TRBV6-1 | TGTGCCAGCAGTGAGGGACTAGCGGGGACCTGGGCCCCCTACGAGCAGTACTTC | CASSEGLAGTWAPYEQYF
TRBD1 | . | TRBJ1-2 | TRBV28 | TGTGCCAGTGGGGACAGACTTAACTATGGCTACACCTTC | CASGDRLNYGYTF
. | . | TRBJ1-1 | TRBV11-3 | TGTGCCAGCTCGTCAGGGGAAGGCTCCCTTGAAGCTTTCTTT | CASSSGEGSLEAFF
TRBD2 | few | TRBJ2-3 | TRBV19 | TGTGCCAGTAGTCTTCCGAGGGAGGGTCGAACTACGCAGTATTTT | CASSLPREGRTTQYF
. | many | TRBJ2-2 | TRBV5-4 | TGTGCCAGCAGCCCCGTTCCCACCGGGGAGCTGTTTTTT | CASSPVPTGELFF
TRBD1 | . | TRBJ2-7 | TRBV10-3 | TGTGCCATCAGTGCTCCGGGACAGGGTCTTTACGAGCAGTACTTC | CAISAPGQGLYEQYF
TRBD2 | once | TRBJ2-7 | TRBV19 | TGTGCCAGTAGTACGCGGACTAGCGGGAGTGTCGAGCAGTACTTC | CASSTRTSGSVEQYF
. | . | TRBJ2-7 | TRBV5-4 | TGTGCCAGCAGCTTGGAGTCTACCCACGAGCAGTACTTC | CASSLESTHEQYF
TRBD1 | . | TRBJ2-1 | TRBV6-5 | TGTGCCAGCAGTACAGGGGTCGGTGAGCAGTTCTTC | CASSTGVGEQFF
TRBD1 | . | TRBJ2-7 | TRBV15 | TGTGTCACCAGCAGAGACGGACAGGGTTCGGACGAGCAGTACTTC | CVTSRDGQGSDEQYF
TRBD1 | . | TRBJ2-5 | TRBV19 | TGTGCCAGTAGTATAGATCTAGTGACAGGGGGCGCGTGGGAGACCCAGTACTTC | CASSIDLVTGGAWETQYF
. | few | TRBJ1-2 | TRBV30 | TGTGCCTGGAGTAACCAGGGTTATGGCTACACCTTC | CAWSNQGYGYTF
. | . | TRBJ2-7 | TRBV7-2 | TGTGCCAGCAGCTTAGTAGTCGCAGGGCTCCACGAGCAGTACTTC | CASSLVVAGLHEQYF
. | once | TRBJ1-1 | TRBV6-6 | TGTGCCAGCAGTTCACCCTTGGTGGGTGAAGCTTTCTTT | CASSSPLVGEAFF
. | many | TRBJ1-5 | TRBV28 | TGTGCCAGCAGGAACACAAGGGGGGCCGACAATCAGCCCCAGCATTTT | CASRNTRGADNQPQHF